This T cell receptor (beta chain) was sequenced for a study of cytomegalovirus exposure and HLA in healthy donors. Background on the study: Within an early data release were around 80 million unique TCRs drawn from HLA-typed donors. Study results and caveats: Some V segments, TRBV6-2 and TRBV6-3 among them, were indistinguishable and were therefore excluded. Presence/absence analyses rested on an assumption that sequencing depth was roughly uniform across donors.

With respect to this clone: As yet, its antigen is unknown.

PCR involved 60 Vbeta and 13 Jbeta primers. Libraries were prepared by immunoSEQ multiplex PCR; TCRdb keeps only in-frame clonotypes and omits some of them. The sample includes around 120,000 clones, under 80% of them seen just once. The CDR3 sequence is 14 residues long. Deletions cut 3 bases from V and 6 bases from J, with 15 bases between. The germline CDR1 and CDR2 sequences are SNHLY and FYNNEI. Sequenced material: PBMCs. V is TRBV2 and J is TRBJ2-7; TRBD1 is a possible D gene (7 bases). This sequence was found in a man aged 55-75 years in good health and CMV-seropositive. The CDR3 DNA is TGTGCCAGCAGTGAGAACAGGGGAGGTTCCGAGCAGTACTTC. Amino acids: CASSENRGGSEQYF.